This T cell receptor beta chain was found in a study of OX40 agonist ivuxolimab in advanced cancers. Overall study: Of the patients, three showed partial responses, one with hepatocellular carcinoma and two with cutaneous melanoma. Overall study findings and caveats: Averaged across samples, CD8+ T cells carried more expanded clones than CD4+ did. At 0.1 to 3.0 mg/kg, CD4+ and CD8+ blood T cells expanded clonally by week 6.

Systemic immunosuppression or a history of autoimmune disease excluded patients. CDR3 length: 14 residues. Per the germline V gene, CDR1 is MDHEN and CDR2 is SYDVKM. Trimming took 4 bases from V and 8 from J; bases not matched to a gene: 5. In regard to this clone: Its target is unknown.

Clones were read by immunoSEQ multiplex PCR, and TCRdb kept only the in-frame ones, dropping some. The sample shows roughly 67,000 clones, 75% to 85% of them seen only once. This chain uses TRBV28 with TRBJ1-5; 10 bases match TRBD1. This specimen consisted of CD4+ or CD8+ T cells sorted from blood, obtained in a trial of the OX40 agonist ivuxolimab. The TCR originated in an adult with an advanced solid tumor such as melanoma, head and neck, liver or kidney cancer. CDR3 nucleotides: TGTGCCAGCAGTTGGACAGGGGGAATAAAGCCCCAGCATTTT. This translates into CASSWTGGIKPQHF. Full variable domain (remainder filled in from reference TRBV28 and TRBJ1-5): DVKVTQSSRYLVKRTGEKVFLECVQDMDHENMFWYRQDPGLGLRLIYFSYDVKMKEKGDIPEGYSVSREKKERFSLILESASTNQTSMYLCASSWTGGIKPQHFGDGTRLSIL.